This TCR beta chain stems from a study of blood T cell repertoires in COVID-19. As for the study in general: Some COVID-19 samples were acute and others convalescent; all came from the United States, Italy and Spain. PBMCs, B-cell-depleted T cells, or T cells were the source of the cDNA or gDNA that made up the material.

In the original workflow: Quantification of nucleated cells was approximated via reference gene primer amplification. The table came from immunoSEQ multiplex PCR; TCRdb's copy has only in-frame clones and leaves some out. That table furnishes V, J and clone size, whereas the DNA furnished D and trimming. The sample carries about 140,000 clones, around 86% recorded once. Trimming cost V 4 bases and J 3 bases; bases outside gene matches: 5. This CDR3 comprises 15 residues. Germline V gives CDR1 SGHNT, CDR2 YYREEE (reference sequence). Input material: peripheral blood. The chain combines TRBV5-4 with TRBJ2-2; the match to TRBD1 covers 8 bases. The sequence was obtained from a man in his fifties who had recovered from COVID-19. CDR3 nucleotide sequence: TGTGCCAGCAGCCCGACAGGGGTACACACCGGGGAGCTGTTTTTT. Translating gives CASSPTGVHTGELFF.